This TCR beta chain emerged from a study of blood T cell repertoires in COVID-19 (TCRdb year 2020). In the study overall: Samples from collaborators originated in the United States, Italy and Spain and spanned both the acute and convalescent phases of COVID-19. HLA class I and class II types, where available, came from metadata supplied by the sample provider rather than from assay-based typing. The samples were drawn from two sources: the first 160 participants of the ongoing ImmuneRACE study, and 1,254 subjects contributed by 6 global collaborators. Deeply sampled blood TCRbeta repertoires from subjects exposed to, actively infected with, or recovered from COVID-19 were included in the dataset. The material from the prospective study consisted of cDNA or gDNA derived from T cells, B-cell-depleted T cells, or PBMCs. The sample metadata nearly always contained a de-identified subject ID, COVID-19 status, age in years and sex. The repertoires were released in a freely available public database intended as a resource for research on the immune response to SARS-CoV-2. What the research found in general, with its limitations: Clinical and demographic metadata were provided uncurated, with the amount varying by source and participant.

About this clone itself: Its target antigen remains unknown. It has no much larger one-base neighbor in the sample; base qualities were not kept.

The collaborating institutions used their own protocols to collect whole blood in K2EDTA tubes. For TCRbeta analysis, collaborators shipped samples in one of three forms: frozen whole blood, isolated PBMCs, or DNA extracted from either of those sample types. The immunoSEQ Assay, a bias-controlled multiplex PCR, was used to amplify TCRbeta CDR3 regions from genomic DNA. Per the authors' processing: Within the assay, amplification of reference gene primers was used to estimate how many nucleated cells each sample contained. Sequence reads were collapsed and filtered to measure the absolute abundance of every unique TCRbeta CDR3 rearrangement. For each sample, productive Simpson clonality was calculated as the square root of Simpson's diversity index across productive rearrangements. TCRdb obtained this table from immuneACCESS and retained in-frame rearrangements with V and J assigned. These tables miss some clones; where compared with another copy, unresolved V genes account for less than half of the shortfall, and the remainder is unexplained. V, J and clone size derive from that table, while D and trimming were established from the DNA sequence. The sample has over 250,000 clones on record, approximately 85% of them singletons. The ten largest clones add up to approximately 10% of the sample.

The TCR sequence derives from a woman in her 70s with acute or convalescent COVID-19. The sample was peripheral blood.

The DNA reads as follows: TGTGCCACCCATACCGGGACAGGGAGAGCCGAGCAGTACTTC. This is translated as CATHTGTGRAEQYF. Here the chain combines TRBV2 and TRBJ2-7; 9 of the junction bases match TRBD1. From a lookup of the germline V gene, CDR1 and CDR2 are SNHLY and FYNNEI. Measured from the cysteine to the phenylalanine, the CDR3 is 14 residues long. The retained sequence is limited to the CDR3, 42 bases, with the frame set at the first base. V trim: 10 bases; J trim: 6 bases; unmatched bases: 13.